This section outlines one TCR beta chain sequence together with its context. The CDR3 is 15 amino acids. The germline V gene has CDR1 SGHTA and CDR2 FQGTGA. Germline trimming cut 0 bases from V and 5 bases from J; bases unmatched to any gene: 4. The data were obtained in a study of blood T cell repertoires in COVID-19. Background on the study: The origin of the acute and convalescent COVID-19 samples was the United States, Italy and Spain. Sources were T cells, B-cell-depleted T cells, or PBMCs; the material itself was cDNA or gDNA.

The method was immunoSEQ multiplex PCR; TCRdb's version includes in-frame clones alone and lacks a portion of them. This sample has approximately 82,000 clones, with around 83% found just once. Sequenced sample: peripheral blood. The chain carries TRBV7-3 and TRBJ1-2; 9 nucleotides align to TRBD1. This sequence was found in an older woman with acute or convalescent COVID-19. CDR3 sequence (DNA): TGTGCCAGCAGCTTAACACCGGGACAGGGTTATGGCTACACCTTC. The encoded protein is CASSLTPGQGYGYTF.